The next 12 T cell receptor beta chains were all read from a single sample in a study of OX40 agonist ivuxolimab in advanced cancers. TCRdb's table, derived via immunoSEQ multiplex PCR, lists solely in-frame clones and lacks some. This sample yields around 11,000 clones, of which 60% to 85% are seen a single time; less than 20% belongs to the top ten. The specimen comprised CD4+ or CD8+ T cells sorted from blood, sampled in a trial of the OX40 agonist ivuxolimab. These receptors were taken from an adult with an advanced solid tumor such as melanoma, head and neck, liver or kidney cancer.

The table lists this clone with a count of one. The chain employs TRBV9 and TRBJ2-3; TRBD2 matches at 7 bases. Losses at the gene ends were 0 bases for V and 0 bases for J; bases not matched to a gene: 4. This CDR3 is built from 16 residues. Germline V gives CDR1 SGDLS, CDR2 YYNGEE. As DNA, the CDR3 is TGTGCCAGCAGCGTAGATGGGACTATTAGCACAGATACGCAGTATTTT. Its translation: CASSVDGTISTDTQYF. The full variable domain, with the rest looked up from reference TRBV9 and TRBJ2-3, is DSGVTQTPKHLITATGQRVTLRCSPRSGDLSVYWYQQSLDQGLQFLIQYYNGEERAKGNILERFSAQQFPDLHSELNLSSLELGDSALYFCASSVDGTISTDTQYFGPGTRLTVL.

V gene TRBV13 combines with J gene TRBJ2-5; possibly TRBD1 or TRBD2 for D (5 bases each). The DNA matches TRBJ2-7 better at its end, which makes the J call doubtful. CDR1 PRHDT and CDR2 FYEKMQ come from the germline V gene (reference sequence). This CDR3 comprises 15 residues. CDR3 nucleotides: TGTGCCAGCAGCTCAGACGGGGCCGTTTCCTACGAGCAGTACTTC. Amino acids: CASSSDGAVSYEQYF.

The chain joins TRBV2 to TRBJ2-3, with 14 nucleotides matching TRBD2. Per germline, CDR1 SNHLY and CDR2 FYNNEI. This CDR3 region has 17 residues. V trimming: 3 bases; J trimming: 4 bases; junction bases outside the gene matches: 6. The CDR3 spells CASSDRLAGGQADTQYF. The CDR3 DNA sequence: TGTGCCAGCAGTGATAGACTAGCGGGGGGGCAGGCAGATACGCAGTATTTT.

This clone was counted a single time. The rearrangement links TRBV11-1 to TRBJ2-7, with 10 positions matching TRBD1. Unmatched junction bases numbered 4, after V lost 6 bases and J lost 2 bases. CDR1 and CDR2 (germline): SGHAT, FQDESV (reference sequence). The CDR3 contains 14 residues. The CDR3 protein is CASRRDRGTYEQYF. Here the CDR3 DNA reads TGTGCCAGCAGACGGGACAGGGGAACCTACGAGCAGTACTTC.

The chain has TRBV5-4 and TRBJ2-1, with D hard to call. This CDR3 contains 13 residues. V gave up 7 bases and J gave up 0 bases, with 8 bases separating them. Germline CDR1 reads SGHNT; CDR2 reads YYREEE (reference sequence). In nucleotides, the CDR3 is TGTGCCAGCCGTGTAGACTCCTACAATGAGCAGTTCTTC. This codes for CASRVDSYNEQFF. The variable domain in full, completed from reference TRBV5-4 and TRBJ2-1, reads ETGVTQSPTHLIKTRGQQVTLRCSSQSGHNTVSWYQQALGQGPQFIFQYYREEENGRGNFPPRFSGLQFPNYSSELNVNALELDDSALYLCASRVDSYNEQFFGPGTRLTVL.

This chain uses TRBV5-4 with TRBJ1-5; 9 bases match TRBD1. Germline CDR1 reads SGHNT; CDR2 reads YYREEE (reference sequence). The CDR3 runs to 13 residues. V lost 10 bases and J lost 3; bases outside the gene matches: 5. CDR3 in DNA: TGTGCCTGGGGGACAGGGAACAATCAGCCCCAGCATTTT. It is translated as CAWGTGNNQPQHF.

The V call is TRBV5-1, the J call TRBJ2-3; D is unresolved. The CDR3 runs 13 residues. V was clipped by 0 bases and J by 6 bases, with 8 bases between them. CDR1 is SGHRS and CDR2 is YFSETQ in the germline V gene. The CDR3 DNA reads TGCGCCAGCAGCTTGGGCTCGCCGGATACGCAGTATTTT. This codes for CASSLGSPDTQYF.

The V and J genes are TRBV13 and TRBJ2-5; 10 bases match TRBD1. The J call may be mistaken, given a closer DNA end match to TRBJ2-7. Germline CDR1 and CDR2: PRHDT and FYEKMQ (reference sequence). CDR3 length: 17 residues. The CDR3 nucleotides are TGTGCCAGCAGCTTAGGTCCCCGGACAGGGGGCTCCTACGAGCAGTACTTC. Its translation is CASSLGPRTGGSYEQYF.

This chain links TRBV6-5 with TRBJ2-7, with a weak D call TRBD1 (6 bases). CDR1 MNHEY and CDR2 SVGAGI come from the germline V gene. V was trimmed by 6 bases and J by 5 bases, leaving 17 bases between them. The length of the CDR3 is 14 residues. CDR3 nucleotides: TGTGCCAGCAGGCGATCACAGGGTACAAACGAGCAGTACTTC. The encoded protein is CASRRSQGTNEQYF.

The chain joins TRBV27 to TRBJ2-5; 7 bases fit TRBD1. Losses at the gene ends were 3 bases for V and 5 bases for J; bases not matched to a gene: 6. This CDR3 is 14 amino acids long. Germline CDR1 reads MNHEY; CDR2 reads SMNVEV (reference sequence). CDR3 sequence: CASSFQGGQETQYF. The CDR3 nucleotides read TGTGCCAGCAGTTTCCAAGGGGGCCAGGAGACCCAGTACTTC.

The chain has TRBV2 and TRBJ2-7; D remains ambiguous. This CDR3 comprises 12 residues. The V end was cut by 6 bases, the J end by 3 bases, with 9 bases between. Germline V gives CDR1 SNHLY, CDR2 FYNNEI. The CDR3 reads CASRPAGYEQYF. DNA of the CDR3: TGTGCCAGCAGGCCAGCTGGCTACGAGCAGTACTTC.

The chain couples TRBV11-2 to TRBJ2-7; tentatively, D is TRBD2 (6 bases). The CDR3 contains 14 residues. Trimming pared 5 bases from V and 3 bases from J, leaving 14 bases between. Per germline, CDR1 SGHAT and CDR2 FQNNGV. In DNA, the CDR3 is TGTGCCAGCAGCCCTCGCGTTAGCGGCTACGAGCAGTACTTC. Protein: CASSPRVSGYEQYF. Full variable domain (outside the CDR3, taken from reference TRBV11-2 and TRBJ2-7): EAGVAQSPRYKIIEKRQSVAFWCNPISGHATLYWYQQILGQGPKLLIQFQNNGVVDDSQLPKDRFSAERLKGVDSTLKIQPAKLEDSAVYLCASSPRVSGYEQYFGPGTRLTVT.